These 26 T cell receptor beta chains were sequenced from one sample in a study of blood T cells in healthy people across ages. Alongside a J-beta primer mix, a sample-barcoded 5' primer served in a second PCR lasting about 7 to 12 cycles. TCRdb processed the 5' RACE reads anew with MiXCR; each CDR3 protein has one entry. The sample has roughly 1.7 million distinct CDR3 sequences, about 31% seen once. The sequenced material came from blood. The origin of the receptors is a woman aged 25 to 39 in good health.

This clonotype was seen a handful of times. This chain connects TRBV27 to TRBJ2-3, with 9 bases aligning to TRBD1. The CDR3 totals 15 residues. Trimming cost V 6 bases and J 4 bases; bases outside gene matches: 8. Germline V gene lookup returns CDR1 MNHEY and CDR2 SMNVEV (reference sequence). CDR3 sequence (DNA): TGTGCCAGCAGCCGAACAGGGGGCATCGCAGATACGCAGTATTTT. It specifies CASSRTGGIADTQYF.

The J gene is TRBJ2-1, the V gene TRBV18, with 9 bases identical to TRBD2. Trimming removed 3 bases from V and 6 bases from J; junction bases left unmatched: 6. From germline, CDR1 is KGHSH and CDR2 LQKENI. The CDR3 has 15 residues. The CDR3 region is CASSPSGGRGNEQFF. CDR3 nucleotide sequence: TGTGCCAGCTCACCTAGCGGGGGCAGGGGCAATGAGCAGTTCTTC.

This clonotype has more than one count but fewer than ten. The J gene is TRBJ1-2, the V gene TRBV15, with a possible D match to TRBD1 (5 bases). Looked up from germline, CDR1 is LNHNV and CDR2 is YYDKDF (reference sequence). This CDR3 contains 13 residues. V lost 3 bases to trimming and J lost 7 bases, with 12 bases between them. The CDR3 sequence is CATSRGPSTGYTF. CDR3 sequence (DNA): TGTGCCACCAGCAGGGGACCTTCTACTGGCTACACCTTC.

For this clonotype: Given a much more abundant clone one base away, this may be a read error. The chain carries TRBV4-1 and TRBJ2-5, with no clear D. The last part of the DNA fits TRBJ2-7 better; the J call may be wrong. The CDR3 runs to 14 residues. CDR1 and CDR2 (germline): MGHRA, YSYEKL. The CDR3 loop reads CASSQVISRYEQYF. CDR3 nucleotides: TGCGCCAGCAGCCAAGTAATCAGTCGATACGAGCAGTACTTC.

V usage is TRBV11-2 and J usage is TRBJ2-5; 9 bases are shared with TRBD2. The CDR3 is 18 amino acids. Per germline, CDR1 SGHAT and CDR2 FQNNGV. Trimming removed 7 bases from V and 0 bases from J; junction bases left unmatched: 15. The CDR3 DNA reads TGTGCCAGCACCATTGGAGCGGGGGGTGTGTTCTACCAAGAGACCCAGTACTTC. Translation: CASTIGAGGVFYQETQYF.

The V call is TRBV4-2, the J call TRBJ2-7, with a tentative D call TRBD2 (6 bases). V was pared by 1 base and J by 2 bases, with 12 bases between. The CDR3 runs 15 residues. Germline CDR1 is LGHNA and CDR2 is YNFKEQ. The CDR3 region is CASSQGGLIAYEQYF. The CDR3 DNA sequence: TGTGCCAGCAGCCAAGGGGGACTGATCGCCTACGAGCAGTACTTC.

In this sample, this clonotype turned up many times. The chain combines TRBV29-1 with TRBJ2-2, with TRBD1 matching over 8 bases. This CDR3 region has 17 residues. V was pared by 1 base and J by 0 bases, with 7 bases of the junction left unmatched. Germline lookup yields CDR1 SQVTM and CDR2 ANQGSEA. CDR3 in amino acids: CSVEGLWGQANTGELFF. The DNA for the CDR3 is TGCAGCGTTGAAGGTCTTTGGGGACAGGCGAACACCGGGGAGCTGTTTTTT.

This clonotype was seen a few times. One junction end disagrees with the germline gene, perhaps due to a read error. The V and J genes are TRBV7-9 and TRBJ2-3; TRBD1 matches 7 bases. This CDR3 has 15 amino acids. The germline CDR1 and CDR2 sequences are SEHNR and FQNEAQ (reference sequence). CDR3 protein: CASSGGQLSIDTQYF. The DNA for the CDR3 is TGTGCCAGCAGCGGGGGACAGCTTAGCATAGATACGCAGTATTTT.

This clonotype was observed a few times. J is TRBJ2-3 and V is TRBV3-1, with D possibly TRBD1 on 6 matching bases. Germline CDR1 and CDR2: LGHDT and YNNKEL (reference sequence). V was cut by 2 bases and J by 6 bases, with 12 bases left in between. The CDR3 is made up of 14 amino acids. The CDR3: CASSQPTGSDTQYF. The CDR3 DNA is TGTGCCAGCAGCCAACCTACAGGGTCGGATACGCAGTATTTT.

This clonotype was detected a few times. The chain recombines TRBV9 with TRBJ2-5; 8 positions match TRBD2. Trimming at V came to 6 bases and at J to 4 bases, leaving 8 bases not matched to a gene. Germline loops: CDR1 SGDLS, CDR2 YYNGEE. The CDR3 has 14 amino acids. CDR3 coding DNA: TGTGCCAGCAACCGAAAGGGACTAGTAGAGACCCAGTACTTC. Residues: CASNRKGLVETQYF.

V usage is TRBV7-2 and J usage is TRBJ1-1, with D perhaps TRBD1 (6 bases). V was trimmed by 2 bases and J by 2 bases, leaving 12 bases between them. The germline V gene has CDR1 SGHTA and CDR2 FQGNSA. The CDR3 totals 15 residues. In nucleotides, the CDR3 is TGTGCCAGCAGCTTAACTACAGGGTATAACACTGAAGCTTTCTTT. Its translation: CASSLTTGYNTEAFF.

About this clonotype: The CDR3 does not close with the conserved phenylalanine or tryptophan, likely indicating a read error. The J gene is TRBJ1-2, the V gene TRBV6-2 or TRBV6-3; D call uncertain. The germline CDR1 and CDR2 sequences are MNHEY and SVGEGT. This CDR3 has 12 residues. Trimming pared 7 bases from V and 2 bases from J, leaving 8 bases between. The CDR3 is CASNRPNYGYTC. The CDR3 bases are TGTGCCAGCAACAGACCCAACTATGGCTACACCTGC.

This chain joins TRBV12-3 or TRBV12-4 and TRBJ2-1; D is undetermined. This CDR3 spans 16 amino acids. The V gene lost 2 bases and the J gene lost 5 bases, with 16 bases spanning the gap. The DNA of the CDR3 is TGTGCCAGCAGTTTACGAGGTAGCAGGAGTGACAATGAGCAGTTCTTC. Protein sequence: CASSLRGSRSDNEQFF.

The CDR3 region is CASPISSARDEQYF. The CDR3 DNA reads as TGTGCCAGCCCTATTTCCAGCGCCCGGGACGAGCAGTACTTC. The chain carries TRBV6-8 and TRBJ2-7; no clear D gene. Germline V gene lookup returns CDR1 MNHGY and CDR2 SAAAGT. V was shortened by 8 bases and J by 5 bases, with 19 bases between the two germline ends. The CDR3 sequence is 14 residues long.

This clonotype was picked up a small number of times. The V gene is TRBV20-1, the J gene TRBJ1-2; D is unresolved. Per the germline V gene, CDR1 is DFQATT and CDR2 is SNEGSKA (reference sequence). The CDR3 loop spans 11 amino acids. With 5 bases removed from V and 5 bases from J, the gap between germline ends came to 9 bases. DNA of the CDR3: TGCAGTGCTCCACGCAGTTATGGCTACACCTTC. This gives the protein CSAPRSYGYTF.

This clonotype was detected a few times. The chain employs TRBV20-1 and TRBJ1-4, with D unresolved. Trimming took 3 bases from V and 0 from J, leaving 5 bases between them. Germline V lookup: CDR1 DFQATT, CDR2 SNEGSKA (reference sequence). The CDR3 has 13 residues. In DNA form, the CDR3 reads TGCAGTGCTAGTCACCCAACTAATGAAAAACTGTTTTTT. It yields the protein CSASHPTNEKLFF.

The chain links TRBV5-1 to TRBJ2-2; no definite D call. Deletions cut 6 bases from V and 0 bases from J, with 9 bases between. The germline V gene encodes CDR1 SGHRS and CDR2 YFSETQ. CDR3 length: 14 amino acids. The CDR3 sequence is CASMWNANTGELFF. The CDR3, as DNA: TGCGCCAGCATGTGGAACGCGAACACCGGGGAGCTGTTTTTT.

The V gene is TRBV6-1, the J gene TRBJ2-7; 8 bases agree with TRBD1. Trimming cost V 6 bases and J 3 bases; bases outside gene matches: 10. Germline loops: CDR1 MNHNS, CDR2 SASEGT. The CDR3 has 15 amino acids. The CDR3 bases are TGTGCCAGCAGCAAAGGGACAGGCAACGTCTACGAGCAGTACTTC. Protein: CASSKGTGNVYEQYF.

This clonotype occurred many times. The chain uses TRBV29-1 and TRBJ2-5, with a weak D call TRBD1 (6 bases). V was shortened by 4 bases and J by 5 bases, with 14 bases between the two germline ends. The CDR3 sequence is 13 residues long. Germline V lookup: CDR1 SQVTM, CDR2 ANQGSEA. The CDR3 bases are TGCAGCGTTGCCCCCAGGGGCGGGGAGACCCAGTACTTC. It yields the protein CSVAPRGGETQYF. The full variable domain, rest sourced from reference TRBV29-1 and TRBJ2-5, is SAVISQKPSRDICQRGTSLTIQCQVDSQVTMMFWYRQQPGQSLTLIATANQGSEATYESGFVIDKFPISRPNLTFSTLTVSNMSPEDSSIYLCSVAPRGGETQYFGPGTRLLVL.

In its sample, this clonotype was seen a few times. As DNA, the CDR3 is TGTGCCAGCGGACGAGGATCCGATAATTCACCCCTCCACTTT. This gives the protein CASGRGSDNSPLHF. The chain couples TRBV28 to TRBJ1-6; D is unclear. The CDR3 runs 14 residues. Germline V lookup: CDR1 MDHEN, CDR2 SYDVKM. Trimming cost V 8 bases and J 5 bases, with 13 bases left between them.

This clonotype has only a few counts. V gene TRBV2 combines with J gene TRBJ2-5, with TRBD1 identical over 8 bases. The CDR3 has 16 residues. Germline trimming cut 3 bases from V and 1 base from J; bases unmatched to any gene: 7. Germline loops: CDR1 SNHLY, CDR2 FYNNEI. The CDR3 DNA reads TGTGCCAGCAGTGAGTTTCAGGGGGCGAGCCAAGAGACCCAGTACTTC. It codes for CASSEFQGASQETQYF.

This clonotype was recorded a few times. V gene TRBV28 combines with J gene TRBJ2-3; D is undetermined. This CDR3 contains 14 residues. The V and J ends lost 3 bases and 5 bases respectively, with 12 bases between them. Looked up from germline, CDR1 is MDHEN and CDR2 is SYDVKM. The CDR3 is CASSFPGPGDTQYF. In nucleotides, the CDR3 is TGTGCCAGCAGTTTTCCCGGCCCGGGAGATACGCAGTATTTT.

The gene calls are TRBV2 and TRBJ2-5; D may match TRBD1 or TRBD2 (6 bases each). With 6 bases removed from V and 4 bases from J, the gap between germline ends came to 15 bases. The CDR3 sequence is 14 residues long. Looked up from germline, CDR1 is SNHLY and CDR2 is FYNNEI. The CDR3 DNA reads TGTGCCAGCAGCTCTAGGGGGGTTGTAGAGACCCAGTACTTC. Residues: CASSSRGVVETQYF.

This chain uses TRBV9 with TRBJ2-5; D may be TRBD2 (6 bases). Trimming cost V 4 bases and J 7 bases, with 23 bases left between them. CDR1 and CDR2 from the germline V gene are SGDLS and YYNGEE. The CDR3 consists of 16 residues. Here the CDR3 reads CASSSRLDLDIGTQYF. The DNA of the CDR3 is TGTGCCAGCAGCTCCCGACTAGACCTTGACATAGGGACCCAGTACTTC. The full variable domain, in which reference TRBV9 and TRBJ2-5 provide the parts outside the CDR3, is DSGVTQTPKHLITATGQRVTLRCSPRSGDLSVYWYQQSLDQGLQFLIQYYNGEERAKGNILERFSAQQFPDLHSELNLSSLELGDSALYFCASSSRLDLDIGTQYFGPGTRLLVL.

The chain uses TRBV20-1 and TRBJ2-5, with 10 bases that match TRBD2. The germline CDR1 and CDR2 sequences are DFQATT and SNEGSKA (reference sequence). V shed 5 bases and J 5 bases; nucleotides not matched to a gene: 8. The CDR3 is made up of 14 amino acids. The CDR3: CSAEVAGGQETQYF. In nucleotides, the CDR3 is TGCAGTGCTGAAGTAGCGGGGGGCCAGGAGACCCAGTACTTC.

This clonotype was seen ten or more times. The chain couples TRBV20-1 to TRBJ1-2; D is unresolved. This CDR3 region has 16 residues. Per germline, CDR1 DFQATT and CDR2 SNEGSKA (reference sequence). Between the trimmed V and J ends, which lost 0 bases and 4 bases, there was a span of 18 bases. For the CDR3, the DNA is TGCAGTGCTAGAGATCGGACCGGCGTAAGAGGCTATGGCTACACCTTC. This encodes CSARDRTGVRGYGYTF.